What follows are 17 T cell receptor beta chains derived from one specimen sequenced in a study of CD8+ T cells in alopecia areata. The authors extracted RNA and reverse transcribed it into cDNA as the sequencing template. Assay used: immunoSEQ multiplex PCR; TCRdb lists only in-frame clones, some missing. The sample presents around 110,000 clones, none singletons. The sequenced sample consisted of lesional skin. These receptors came from a C3H/HeJ mouse with alopecia areata. Strain haplotype (MHC): H2-k.

Note on this clone: Mouse names are used for the genes. The read stops 4 residues short of the end of the CDR3; the missing end is completed from the germline J gene. The V gene is TRBV1, the J gene TRBJ2-7, with 9 positions matching TRBD1. V shed 5 bases and J 0 bases; nucleotides not matched to a gene: 2. CDR3 length: 14 residues. CDR1 NSQYPW and CDR2 LRSPGD come from the germline V gene (reference sequence). This chain's CDR3 is CTCSWDRVSYEQYF. The sequenced CDR3 bases are TGCACCTGCAGTTGGGACAGGGTCTCCTAT.

This clone has at least ten counts. Gene names follow the mouse nomenclature. Read data end 4 residues before the CDR3 end; the end is taken from the germline J gene. The chain links TRBV13-3 to TRBJ2-3, with 10 bases lining up with TRBD2. V gave up 0 bases and J gave up 2 bases; unmatched junction bases: 6. Germline V gene sequence: CDR1 NNHDY, CDR2 SYVADS. The CDR3 covers 17 residues. Here the CDR3 reads CASSDGTGGIYAETLYF. The covered CDR3 bases are TGTGCCAGCAGTGATGGGACTGGGGGCATTTATGCAGAA.

In its sample, this clone was seen a few times. All gene names here are mouse names. The read gets to within 4 residues of the CDR3 end, and the germline J gene fills in the rest. This chain links TRBV13-3 with TRBJ1-1; 8 nucleotides line up with TRBD1. The germline V gene has CDR1 NNHDY and CDR2 SYVADS. Trimming cost V 4 bases and J 4 bases; bases outside gene matches: 9. The CDR3 has 15 residues. The CDR3 DNA, read in part, is TGTGCCAGCAGTCCGACAGGGGAAGACGGCACA. It specifies CASSPTGEDGT. The whole CDR3 reads CASSPTGEDGTEVFF.

Notes on this clone: Genes here carry mouse names. The DNA ends 4 residues before the CDR3 does, and the rest of the CDR3 is filled in from the germline J gene. The chain combines TRBV13-3 with TRBJ2-1; 8 positions match TRBD1. Looked up from germline, CDR1 is NNHDY and CDR2 is SYVADS. The CDR3 runs to 14 residues. The CDR3 reads CASSDGDRSAEQFF. CDR3 DNA, as far as it was read: TGTGCCAGCAGTGATGGGGACAGGTCGGCT.

Details on this clone: Gene names and germline match the mouse. The read gets to within 4 residues of the CDR3 end, and the germline J gene fills in the rest. The chain has TRBV1 and TRBJ2-1; 12 bases align to TRBD2. The germline V gene has CDR1 NSQYPW and CDR2 LRSPGD (reference sequence). The CDR3 has 16 amino acids. V shed 4 bases, J shed 4 bases, and the junction held 5 bases outside the gene matches. The sequenced part of the CDR3 DNA is TGCACCTGCAGTGTCAGGGACTGGGGGGAATATGCT. It yields the protein CTCSVRDWGEYA. In full, the CDR3 reads CTCSVRDWGEYAEQFF. Based on the CDR3 plus reference TRBV1 and TRBJ2-1, the full variable domain is VTLLEQNPRWRLVPRGQAVNLRCILKNSQYPWMSWYQQDLQKQLQWLFTLRSPGDKEVKSLPGADYLATRVTDTELRLQVANMSQGRTLYCTCSVRDWGEYAEQFFGPGTRLTVL.

This clone was detected a few times. Gene labels here are mouse ones. The CDR3 end is not reached by the read, which stops 4 residues before it; the germline J gene fills it in. The chain couples TRBV19 to TRBJ2-2, with TRBD2 matching 7 bases. Germline V gene lookup returns CDR1 FNHDT and CDR2 SITEND (reference sequence). CDR3 length: 14 residues. Germline trimming cut 4 bases from V and 1 base from J; bases unmatched to any gene: 1. The sequenced part of the CDR3 DNA is TGTGCCAGCAGTTGGGGGGTAAACACCGGG. This sequence encodes CASSWGVNTG. The entire CDR3 protein reads CASSWGVNTGQLYF.

Comment on this clone: Each gene name is a mouse one. The CDR3 end lies 4 residues beyond the end of the read and is filled in from the germline J gene. This sequence joins TRBV1 and TRBJ2-4; 11 bases are a match to TRBD2. The CDR3 extends over 15 amino acids. Germline CDR1 and CDR2: NSQYPW and LRSPGD (reference sequence). The DNA read from the CDR3 is TGCACCTGCAGTGCGGGGACTGGGGGACGAAAC. Translated: CTCSAGTGGRN. The whole CDR3 sequence reads CTCSAGTGGRNTLYF.

The table lists this clone with a few counts. Mouse germline and gene names are used. The read terminates 4 residues before the CDR3 end, so the remaining end is supplied by the germline J gene. The chain links TRBV13-2 to TRBJ2-1, with TRBD1 matching over 9 bases. This CDR3 has 15 amino acids. Germline V lookup: CDR1 NNHNN, CDR2 SYGAGS (reference sequence). Trimming removed 0 bases from V and 5 bases from J; junction bases left unmatched: 3. CDR3 bases read: TGTGCCAGCGGTGATGCGGGACAGGGAGATGCT. Its protein is CASGDAGQGDA. The CDR3 as a whole reads CASGDAGQGDAEQFF.

This clone has just a few counts. Mouse gene names and germline throughout. The read finishes 4 residues shy of the CDR3 end, and the germline J gene is used to complete it. This sequence joins TRBV19 and TRBJ2-7, with 7 positions matching TRBD1. This CDR3 has 11 amino acids. Germline assignment: CDR1 FNHDT and CDR2 SITEND (reference sequence). The sequenced CDR3 bases are TGTGCCAGTAACAGGGGCCAT. Protein sequence: CASNRGH. The whole CDR3 protein reads CASNRGHEQYF.

This clone has more than one count but fewer than ten. Gene names are the mouse ones. Coverage ceases 4 residues before the CDR3 finishes, and the germline J gene fills in the end. The gene calls are TRBV16 and TRBJ1-2; 7 bases match TRBD1. The CDR3 sequence is 14 residues long. J was trimmed by 1 base and V by 3 bases; bases with no gene match: 2. Germline CDR1 SGHSA, CDR2 FRNQAP. Here the CDR3 reads CASSFDRENSDYTF. The CDR3 DNA, read in part, is TGTGCAAGCAGCTTCGACAGGGAAAACTCC. Full variable domain (remainder filled in from reference TRBV16 and TRBJ1-2): NAGVIQTPRHKVTGKGQEATLWCEPISGHSAVFWYRQTIVQGLEFLTYFRNQAPIDDSGMPKERFSAQMPNQSHSTLKIQSTQPQDSAVYLCASSFDRENSDYTFGSGTRLLVI.

This clone was counted a few times. Gene names refer to mouse genes. Read sequence stops 4 residues before the CDR3 end, and the germline J gene provides the missing end. The genes are TRBV19 and TRBJ2-7, with D unresolved. CDR3 size: 13 residues. Looked up from germline, CDR1 is FNHDT and CDR2 is SITEND (reference sequence). CDR3 DNA (partial): TGTGCCAGCAGTCGGTCACTCTTTGAT. Its protein product is CASSRSLFD. The whole CDR3 protein reads CASSRSLFDEQYF.

This clone was observed a few times. A mismatch at residue 14 separates the TCRdb protein from the translated DNA, so the protein presented here was translated from the DNA. Genes here carry mouse names. The read finishes 3 residues shy of the CDR3 end, and the germline J gene is used to complete it. The J gene is TRBJ1-3, the V gene TRBV13-3; 9 bases fit TRBD1. Germline CDR1 NNHDY, CDR2 SYVADS. V dropped 0 bases and J dropped 0; count of bases not matched to a gene: 4. CDR3 length: 17 residues. The covered CDR3 bases are TGTGCCAGCAGTGATGCCGGGACAGGGAATTCTGGAAATACG. Translation: CASSDAGTGNSGNT. The full CDR3 sequence reads CASSDAGTGNSGNTLYF. The full variable domain, with the rest looked up from reference TRBV13-3 and TRBJ1-3, is EAAVTQSPRSKVAVTGGKVTLSCHQTNNHDYMYWYRQDTGHGLRLIHYSYVADSTEKGDIPDGYKASRPSQENFSLILELASLSQTAVYFCASSDAGTGNSGNTLYFGEGSRLIVV.

This clone appeared a few times. Genes and germline are mouse. The read terminates 4 residues ahead of where the CDR3 ends, so the germline J gene completes it. V usage is TRBV13-2 and J usage is TRBJ2-2; TRBD1 is a possible D gene (6 bases). With 0 bases removed from V and 5 bases from J, the gap between germline ends came to 8 bases. The CDR3 length is 14 residues. Germline V CDR1 and CDR2: NNHNN, SYGAGS (reference sequence). The CDR3 loop is CASGDERGTGQLYF. The part of the CDR3 DNA that was read is TGTGCCAGCGGTGATGAGAGGGGGACCGGG.

This clone was detected ten times or more. Each gene name is a mouse one. The CDR3 is CASSDAGGILGEVFF. CDR3 bases read: TGTGCCAGCAGTGATGCTGGGGGGATTTTGGGA. V is TRBV13-3 and J is TRBJ1-1, with TRBD1 as a possible D gene (5 bases). Read coverage stops 4 residues before the CDR3 terminus; the germline J gene supplies the remainder. The CDR3 covers 15 residues. Looked up from germline, CDR1 is NNHDY and CDR2 is SYVADS.

This clone was observed a few times. The gene symbols are mouse symbols. The sequence runs out 4 residues before the end of the CDR3; the remainder is reconstructed from the germline J gene. The J gene is TRBJ2-3, the V gene TRBV13-3; D perhaps matches TRBD1 (7 bases). Germline V gene lookup returns CDR1 NNHDY and CDR2 SYVADS. The CDR3 totals 13 residues. Trimming left V 9 bases short and J 1 base short, with 12 bases between. The CDR3: CAIGRGGAETLYF. The sequenced CDR3 bases are TGTGCCATCGGCAGGGGGGGTGCAGAA.

This clone was counted a few times. These gene names are mouse names. The read finishes 4 residues shy of the CDR3 end, and the germline J gene is used to complete it. The gene calls are TRBV17 and TRBJ2-5, with TRBD1 matching 8 bases. This CDR3 is 15 amino acids long. V gave up 1 base and J gave up 3 bases; unmatched junction bases: 3. From germline, CDR1 is MNHDT and CDR2 YYDKIL. The CDR3 is CASSRAGQEQDTQYF. The sequenced part of the CDR3 DNA is TGTGCTAGCAGTAGAGCGGGACAGGAACAAGAC.

Concerning this clone: Here the gene names and germline are mouse. The read ends 4 residues before the CDR3 terminus; that terminus is restored from the germline J gene. The chain is built from TRBV19 and TRBJ1-1, with 8 positions matching TRBD1. The germline V gene has CDR1 FNHDT and CDR2 SITEND (reference sequence). V shed 2 bases and J 4 bases; nucleotides not matched to a gene: 4. The CDR3 length is 14 residues. The sequenced part of the CDR3 DNA is TGTGCCAGCAGTATTGACAGGGGAGGCACA. As protein: CASSIDRGGT. The whole CDR3 reads CASSIDRGGTEVFF.